The 16 T cell receptor beta chains in this list originate from one sample, sequenced in a study of T cells in women clearing cervical HPV infection listed by TCRdb under 2018. The library was built by means of the immunoSEQ multiplex PCR assay. The immuneACCESS repertoire file appears here via TCRdb, limited to in-frame rearrangements. These files lack a portion of the clones; in checked studies, under half of the deficit traces to unresolved V genes, and the cause of the others is not known. In this sample's table one finds 20,000 to 25,000 clones. The leading ten clones occupy roughly 3.1% of the sample. The sequenced material came from blood buffy coat. The source is a woman between 18 and 70 years old with a cervical HPV16 infection that either progressed to CIN3+ or cleared (not recorded which).

Notes on this clone: The read is 3 residues too short to cover the CDR3 end, so that end is filled in from the germline J gene. This chain connects TRBV18 to TRBJ1-6, with 10 bases aligning to TRBD1. V lost 3 bases to trimming and J lost 9 bases; unmatched junction nucleotides: 2. The CDR3 has 14 residues. Germline V CDR1 and CDR2: KGHSH, LQKENI. The covered CDR3 bases are TGTGCCAGCTCACCCGACAGGGGGCTTTCACCC. This codes for CASSPDRGLSP. The whole CDR3 protein is CASSPDRGLSPLHF.

Details on this clone: The read terminates 3 residues ahead of where the CDR3 ends, so the germline J gene completes it. The chain employs TRBV19 and TRBJ1-4; TRBD1 is a possible D gene (5 bases). Per germline, CDR1 LNHDA and CDR2 SQIVND (reference sequence). The CDR3 runs to 14 residues. CDR3 DNA (partial): TGTGCCAGTAGTACCGGACAAGGCCGCTGGGAA. This gives the protein CASSTGQGRWE. The full CDR3 protein reads CASSTGQGRWELFF. Full variable domain (remainder filled in from reference TRBV19 and TRBJ1-4): DGGITQSPKYLFRKEGQNVTLSCEQNLNHDAMYWYRQDPGQGLRLIYYSQIVNDFQKGDIAEGYSVSREKKESFPLTVTSAQKNPTAFYLCASSTGQGRWELFFGSGTQLSVL.

Here the CDR3 reads CASRDSYEQYF. The CDR3 bases that were read are TGTGCCAGCCGGGACAGCTACGAG. The genes are TRBV9 and TRBJ2-7; 7 nucleotides line up with TRBD1. With the read ending 3 residues before the CDR3 end, the germline J gene is used to fill in that end. V was pared by 7 bases and J by 3 bases, with 1 base of the junction left unmatched. Germline CDR1 is SGDLS and CDR2 is YYNGEE. The CDR3 covers 11 residues.

Details on this clone: A junction boundary mismatches the germline segment, possibly from a read error. Read coverage stops 3 residues before the CDR3 terminus; the germline J gene supplies the remainder. The chain joins TRBV4-2 to TRBJ2-7; 13 bases map to TRBD2. Germline V gene data show CDR1 as LGHNA and CDR2 as YNFKEQ. The CDR3 has 15 residues. The DNA read from the CDR3 is TGCGCCAGCAGTCCCGGGACTAGCGGGACCTACGAG. Amino acid sequence: CASSPGTSGTYE. In full, the CDR3 is CASSPGTSGTYEQYF.

About this clone: The CDR3 is cut off 3 residues early in the read; its end comes from the germline J gene. The J gene is TRBJ1-3, the V gene TRBV10-3, with TRBD1 matching over 7 bases. CDR3 length: 14 residues. In germline, CDR1 is ENHRY, CDR2 SYGVKD. The V segment lost 2 bases and the J segment 2 bases; nucleotides outside the gene matches: 0. The covered CDR3 bases are TGTGCCATCAGTGAGGGACAGGCTGGAAACACC. This sequence encodes CAISEGQAGNT. The full CDR3 protein reads CAISEGQAGNTIYF.

Partial CDR3 DNA: TGTGCCAGCAGTGTCGCGGGCAATGAG. Its translation is CASSVAGNE. The whole CDR3 sequence is CASSVAGNEQFF. The chain uses TRBV2 and TRBJ2-1; possibly TRBD2 for D (5 bases). Read sequence stops 3 residues before the CDR3 end, and the germline J gene provides the missing end. The CDR3 contains 12 residues. The germline V and J ends were trimmed by 4 bases and 6 bases, with 7 bases remaining between them. The V gene's germline CDR1 is SNHLY and CDR2 FYNNEI.

Points on this clone: The CDR3 is cut off 3 residues early in the read; its end comes from the germline J gene. The chain carries TRBV2 and TRBJ2-3; tentatively, D is TRBD1 (5 bases). CDR3 length equals 13 residues. V dropped 7 bases and J dropped 4 bases, with 12 bases sitting between them. CDR1 and CDR2 from the germline V gene are SNHLY and FYNNEI. The part of the CDR3 DNA that was read is TGTGCCAGCATGGGCAGGGTGGCAGATACG. It codes for CASMGRVADT. The whole CDR3 protein reads CASMGRVADTQYF.

Concerning this clone itself: The CDR3 end falls 3 residues outside the read, so it is completed with the germline J gene. This chain connects TRBV6-1 to TRBJ1-4; D ambiguous. Trimming took off 4 bases at V and 0 bases at J, with 6 bases between the two ends. CDR1 and CDR2 (germline): MNHNS, SASEGT. This CDR3 has 14 residues. The CDR3 sequence: CASSARSTNEKLFF. The CDR3 bases that were read are TGTGCCAGCAGTGCCAGGTCAACTAATGAAAAA.

Points on this clone: The DNA ends 3 residues before the CDR3 does, and the rest of the CDR3 is filled in from the germline J gene. The rearrangement joins TRBV6-1 to TRBJ2-5; D possibly corresponds to TRBD1 (6 bases). CDR1 and CDR2 from the germline V gene are MNHNS and SASEGT. CDR3 length: 13 residues. The V end lost 4 bases, the J end lost 4 bases, and 10 bases lay between the germline ends. The CDR3 is CASSAQGRETQYF. The DNA read from the CDR3 is TGTGCCAGCAGTGCACAGGGAAGAGAGACC.

Concerning this clone itself: The read terminates 3 residues ahead of where the CDR3 ends, so the germline J gene completes it. V and J are TRBV30 and TRBJ2-1, with 15 bases lining up with TRBD2. Germline V gene lookup returns CDR1 GTSNPN and CDR2 SVGIG (reference sequence). The CDR3 loop spans 17 amino acids. The junction had 9 bases not matched to a gene; V was cut back by 3 bases and J by 6 bases. CDR3 residues: CAWSVHGLAGGPNEQFF. Partial CDR3 DNA: TGTGCCTGGAGCGTTCACGGACTAGCGGGAGGGCCCAATGAG. Combining the CDR3 with reference TRBV30 and TRBJ2-1 gives the whole variable domain SQTIHQWPATLVQPVGSPLSLECTVEGTSNPNLYWYRQAAGRGLQLLFYSVGIGQISSEVPQNLSASRPQDRQFILSSKKLLLSDSGFYLCAWSVHGLAGGPNEQFFGPGTRLTVL.

On this clone: The read terminates 3 residues before the CDR3 end, so the remaining end is supplied by the germline J gene. The chain combines TRBV10-3 with TRBJ2-2; 8 nucleotides align to TRBD1. The CDR3 has 13 amino acids. Germline V CDR1 and CDR2: ENHRY, SYGVKD. The J segment lost 3 bases and the V segment lost 7 bases, leaving 1 base of the junction unmatched. The CDR3 here is CAIKDRDTGELFF. CDR3 DNA, as far as it was read: TGTGCCATCAAGGACAGGGACACCGGGGAG.

As to this clone: The sequence runs out 3 residues before the end of the CDR3; the remainder is reconstructed from the germline J gene. This sequence joins TRBV5-1 and TRBJ2-2, with 14 bases lining up with TRBD2. CDR1 SGHRS and CDR2 YFSETQ come from the germline V gene. V shed 4 bases, J shed 7 bases, and the junction held 6 bases outside the gene matches. The CDR3 has 16 amino acids. The chain's CDR3 is CASSQTSGRADGELFF. Partial CDR3 DNA: TGCGCCAGCAGCCAGACTAGCGGGAGGGCCGACGGGGAG.

The CDR3 DNA, read in part, is TGTGCCAGCAGCTCGCTGAAACACGACAATGAG. Protein sequence: CASSSLKHDNE. The whole CDR3 is CASSSLKHDNEQFF. The V and J genes are TRBV7-9 and TRBJ2-1; no reliable D call. The CDR3 is cut off 3 residues early in the read; its end comes from the germline J gene. The ends were cut back, 4 bases at V and 5 bases at J, with 12 bases in the middle. CDR1 is SEHNR, CDR2 FQNEAQ, per germline (reference sequence). The CDR3 spans 14 residues. The full variable domain, its missing parts supplied by reference TRBV7-9 and TRBJ2-1, is DTGVSQNPRHKITKRGQNVTFRCDPISEHNRLYWYRQTLGQGPEFLTYFQNEAQLEKSRLLSDRFSAERPKGSFSTLEIQRTEQGDSAMYLCASSSLKHDNEQFFGPGTRLTVL.

Turning to this clone: The CDR3 end falls 3 residues outside the read, so it is completed with the germline J gene. This chain connects TRBV27 to TRBJ2-5; D uncertain. CDR1 and CDR2 from the germline V gene are MNHEY and SMNVEV (reference sequence). V was pared by 3 bases and J by 3 bases, with 11 bases between. The CDR3 consists of 14 residues. The part of the CDR3 DNA that was read is TGTGCCAGCAGTTTTATTAGCAGTAAAGAGACC. Amino acids: CASSFISSKET. The whole CDR3 reads CASSFISSKETQYF.

As concerns this clone: The CDR3 goes on 3 residues after the read ends, and that part is filled in from the germline J gene. The gene calls are TRBV12-3 or TRBV12-4 and TRBJ1-5; 10 bases align to TRBD1. The CDR3 is 14 residues long. Trimming took 5 bases from V and 2 from J; bases not matched to a gene: 0. CDR3 DNA (partial): TGTGCCAGCAGTGGGACAGGGGGCAATCAGCCC. This sequence encodes CASSGTGGNQP. The entire CDR3 protein is CASSGTGGNQPQHF.

As to this clone: The read gets to within 3 residues of the CDR3 end, and the germline J gene fills in the rest. This chain connects TRBV6-2 or TRBV6-3 to TRBJ1-4; D gene ambiguous. Trimming removed 5 bases at V and 6 bases at J, with 7 bases between. Germline values: CDR1 MNHEY, CDR2 SVGEGT. The CDR3 extends over 12 amino acids. The CDR3 loop reads CASSPSDEKLFF. The CDR3 bases that were read are TGTGCCAGCAGTCCTTCTGATGAAAAA.